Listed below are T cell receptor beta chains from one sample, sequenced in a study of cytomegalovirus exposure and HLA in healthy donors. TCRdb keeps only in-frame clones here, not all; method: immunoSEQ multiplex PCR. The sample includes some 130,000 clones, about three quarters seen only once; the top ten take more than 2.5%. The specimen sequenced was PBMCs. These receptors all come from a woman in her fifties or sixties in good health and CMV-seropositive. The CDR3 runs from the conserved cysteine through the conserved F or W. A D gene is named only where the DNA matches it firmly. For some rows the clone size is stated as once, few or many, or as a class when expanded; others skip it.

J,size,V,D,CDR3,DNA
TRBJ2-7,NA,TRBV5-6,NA,CASRGAYEQYF,TGTGCCAGCAGAGGAGCTTACGAGCAGTACTTC
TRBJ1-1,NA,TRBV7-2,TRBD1,CASSHRQGAGEAFF,TGTGCCAGCAGCCACCGACAGGGGGCTGGTGAAGCTTTCTTT
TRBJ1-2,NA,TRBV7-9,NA,CASSLGGLGYGYTF,TGTGCCAGCAGCTTAGGCGGACTCGGCTATGGCTACACCTTC
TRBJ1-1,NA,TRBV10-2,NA,CASSVGGDTEAFF,TGCGCCAGCAGTGTGGGAGGGGACACTGAAGCTTTCTTT
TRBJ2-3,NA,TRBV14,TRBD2,CASSQLAGGLTDTQYF,TGTGCCAGCAGCCAACTAGCGGGGGGCCTCACAGATACGCAGTATTTT
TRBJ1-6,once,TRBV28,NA,CASSPPGQINSPLHF,TGTGCCAGCAGTCCCCCGGGTCAGATTAATTCACCCCTCCACTTT
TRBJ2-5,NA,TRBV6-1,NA,CASIRGGEETQYF,TGTGCCAGCATCCGGGGAGGAGAGGAGACCCAGTACTTC
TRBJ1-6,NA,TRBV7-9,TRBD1,CSSSLGRTGVGSPLHF,TGTTCCAGCAGCTTAGGCAGGACAGGGGTAGGCTCACCCCTCCACTTT
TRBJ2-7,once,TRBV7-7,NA,CASSRNPGLGYEQYF,TGTGCCAGCAGTAGAAACCCCGGACTTGGGTACGAGCAGTACTTC
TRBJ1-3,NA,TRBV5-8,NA,CASSGTAGNTIYF,TGTGCCAGCAGCGGGACTGCTGGAAACACCATATATTTT
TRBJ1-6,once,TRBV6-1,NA,CASRADDSQNSPLHF,TGTGCCAGCAGAGCGGACGATTCTCAGAATTCACCCCTCCACTTT
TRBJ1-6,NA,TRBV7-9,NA,CASSFSGGRSTPLHF,TGCGCCAGCAGCTTTTCCGGCGGGAGAAGTACACCCCTCCACTTT
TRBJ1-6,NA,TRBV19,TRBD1,CTSSMGDRGYNSPLHF,TGTACCAGTAGTATGGGGGACAGGGGCTATAATTCACCCCTCCACTTT
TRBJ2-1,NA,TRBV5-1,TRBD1,CASSSSGTGTYNEQFF,TGCGCCAGCAGCTCCTCCGGGACAGGAACCTACAATGAGCAGTTCTTC
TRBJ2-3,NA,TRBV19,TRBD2,CASSAHSERGGRYF,TGTGCCAGTAGTGCCCACTCGGAGCGGGGGGGCCGGTATTTT
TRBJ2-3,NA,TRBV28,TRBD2,CASSLQAGGPTDTQYF,TGTGCCAGCAGTTTGCAAGCGGGGGGGCCGACAGATACGCAGTATTTT
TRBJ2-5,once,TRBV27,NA,CASSLGTLDGETQYF,TGTGCCAGCAGTTTAGGGACTCTCGACGGGGAGACCCAGTACTTC
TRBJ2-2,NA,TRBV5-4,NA,CASSLQVATGELFF,TGTGCCAGCAGCTTACAGGTAGCCACCGGGGAGCTGTTTTTT
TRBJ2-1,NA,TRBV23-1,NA,CASSHNRVWSYNEQFF,TGCGCCAGCAGTCACAACAGGGTGTGGTCCTACAATGAGCAGTTCTTC
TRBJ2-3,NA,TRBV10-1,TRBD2,CASRGGGTDTQYF,TGCGCCAGCAGGGGAGGGGGCACAGATACGCAGTATTTT